The entry that follows covers one TCR beta chain sequence. Its cognate antigen is unknown. This CDR3 is built from 14 residues. With V trimmed by 5 bases and J by 4 bases, 6 bases remained unmatched. Looked up from germline, CDR1 is SEHNR and CDR2 is FQNEAQ (reference sequence). This sample is drawn from a study of OX40 agonist ivuxolimab in advanced cancers. Study results and limitations: It was not determined which antigens were specifically recognized by the peripheral T cells that had undergone clonal expansion. Clonal expansion by week 6 occurred in CD4+ and CD8+ blood T cells (at 0.1 to 3.0 mg/kg).

The data were produced by immunoSEQ multiplex PCR, yet TCRdb's version contains in-frame clones alone and is incomplete. The data contain 83,000 or so clones, roughly 90% of them seen just once; the ten biggest clones take up approximately 0.69%. Sample: CD4+ or CD8+ T cells sorted from blood, taken in a trial of the OX40 agonist ivuxolimab. The chain is built from TRBV7-9 and TRBJ1-1; TRBD1 agrees at 8 bases. The receptor's source is an adult with an advanced solid tumor such as melanoma, head and neck, liver or kidney cancer. This CDR3 is CASSTGQGFTEAFF. CDR3 nucleotide sequence: TGTGCCAGCAGCACCGGACAGGGTTTCACTGAAGCTTTCTTT.